These 13 T cell receptor beta chains were sequenced from one sample in a study of identifying expanded T cells in peripheral blood. Method: immunoSEQ multiplex PCR; TCRdb's copy keeps in-frame clones and lacks some. The data show around 90,000 clones, more than 70% seen once. The specimen was blood. These receptors were obtained from a person aged 18 to 70 in good health.

The chain uses TRBV6-6 and TRBJ2-5; D is perhaps TRBD1 (5 bases). V dropped 4 bases and J dropped 1 base, with 10 bases sitting between them. This CDR3 has 14 amino acids. The germline V gene encodes CDR1 MNHNY and CDR2 SVGAGI (reference sequence). The CDR3 DNA follows: TGTGCCAGCAGTTCGGACATCCTCCAAGAGACCCAGTACTTC. It codes for CASSSDILQETQYF.

The chain's CDR3 is CASSFQGNTGELFF. The CDR3 DNA follows: TGCGCCAGCAGCTTCCAGGGAAACACCGGGGAGCTGTTTTTT. The chain combines TRBV5-1 with TRBJ2-2, with D perhaps TRBD1 (5 bases). The germline gives CDR1 SGHRS, CDR2 YFSETQ. This CDR3 region has 14 residues. V was clipped by 2 bases and J by 2 bases, with 7 bases between them.

In nucleotides, the CDR3 is TGTGCCAGCAGCACCTCCGGACAGGGCGAGACTGAAGCTTTCTTT. It specifies CASSTSGQGETEAFF. The chain combines TRBV5-5 with TRBJ1-1, with 8 bases identical to TRBD1. The V gene's germline CDR1 is SGHKS and CDR2 YYEKEE (reference sequence). This CDR3 is 15 amino acids long. V was pared by 4 bases and J by 5 bases, with 10 bases of the junction left unmatched. Looking up the rest from reference TRBV5-5 and TRBJ1-1 gives the full variable domain: DAGVTQSPTHLIKTRGQQVTLRCSPISGHKSVSWYQQVLGQGPQFIFQYYEKEERGRGNFPDRFSARQFPNYSSELNVNALLLGDSALYLCASSTSGQGETEAFFGQGTRLTVV.

The rearrangement uses TRBV29-1 and TRBJ2-1; TRBD2 might be the D (6 bases). Germline assignment: CDR1 SQVTM and CDR2 ANQGSEA. There are 13 residues in the CDR3. The V end lost 4 bases, the J end lost 5 bases, and 12 bases lay between the germline ends. The DNA for the CDR3 is TGCAGCGTTGGGCTAGCGTATGACAATGAGCAGTTCTTC. Amino acids: CSVGLAYDNEQFF.

The chain carries TRBV7-3 and TRBJ1-3, with D maybe TRBD1 (6 bases). The CDR3 loop spans 15 amino acids. V was trimmed by 1 base and J by 2 bases, leaving 9 bases between them. From germline, CDR1 is SGHTA and CDR2 FQGTGA. The CDR3 reads CASSLRAGAGNTIYF. The CDR3 bases are TGTGCCAGCAGCTTAAGGGCAGGGGCTGGAAACACCATATATTTT.

The chain carries TRBV5-1 and TRBJ2-7; the D gene is possibly TRBD2 (5 bases). This CDR3 region has 16 residues. Between the trimmed V and J ends, which lost 2 bases and 2 bases, there was a span of 17 bases. The germline gives CDR1 SGHRS, CDR2 YFSETQ. Here the CDR3 DNA reads TGCGCCAGCAGCTTAACGACGGCGCAGCGGCCCTACGAGCAGTACTTC. It yields the protein CASSLTTAQRPYEQYF.

V and J are TRBV7-9 and TRBJ1-1; no clear D gene. Germline lookup yields CDR1 SEHNR and CDR2 FQNEAQ (reference sequence). Trimming pared 4 bases from V and 2 bases from J, leaving 14 bases between. CDR3 length equals 15 residues. CDR3 residues: CASSSRSVANTEAFF. The CDR3 DNA is TGTGCCAGCAGCTCCCGATCCGTTGCAAACACTGAAGCTTTCTTT.

The sample holds one count of this clone. V usage is TRBV4-1 and J usage is TRBJ2-3; D is perhaps TRBD2 (6 bases). Trimming shortened V by 1 base and J by 0 bases, and 8 bases separated the two germline ends. CDR1 and CDR2 from the germline V gene are MGHRA and YSYEKL. CDR3 size: 15 residues. CDR3 loop: CASSQATSSTDTQYF. In nucleotides, the CDR3 is TGCGCCAGCAGCCAAGCGACTAGTAGCACAGATACGCAGTATTTT.

The V call is TRBV2, the J call TRBJ1-6; D gene uncertain. V was pared by 4 bases and J by 4 bases, with 2 bases between. Germline V lookup: CDR1 SNHLY, CDR2 FYNNEI. This CDR3 spans 12 amino acids. The CDR3 reads CASSVYNSPLHF. CDR3 nucleotide sequence: TGTGCCAGCAGTGTTTATAATTCACCCCTCCACTTT. Together with reference TRBV2 and TRBJ1-6, the CDR3 gives the full variable domain: EPEVTQTPSHQVTQMGQEVILRCVPISNHLYFYWYRQILGQKVEFLVSFYNNEISEKSEIFDDQFSVERPDGSNFTLKIRSTKLEDSAMYFCASSVYNSPLHFGNGTRLTVT.

This clone counts as medium-sized (0.01 to 0.1%). V is TRBV4-2 and J is TRBJ2-1, with D unresolved. Germline CDR1 LGHNA, CDR2 YNFKEQ. Trimming took 1 base from V and 3 from J, leaving 1 base between them. This CDR3 is built from 12 residues. As DNA, the CDR3 is TGTGCCAGCAGCCAAGGCTACAATGAGCAGTTCTTC. Residues: CASSQGYNEQFF.

The chain is built from TRBV5-4 and TRBJ1-5, with 7 bases matching TRBD1. The CDR3 is 14 amino acids. With 4 bases clipped from V and 5 bases from J, the junction kept 6 bases outside the gene matches. CDR1 is SGHNT and CDR2 is YYREEE in the germline V gene (reference sequence). CDR3 in amino acids: CASSQGTADQPQHF. The CDR3 bases are TGTGCCAGCAGCCAGGGGACAGCAGATCAGCCCCAGCATTTT.

V and J are TRBV19 and TRBJ1-5, with 11 bases aligning to TRBD1. Trimming took 6 bases from V and 7 from J; bases not matched to a gene: 8. This CDR3 is built from 15 residues. Per germline, CDR1 LNHDA and CDR2 SQIVND (reference sequence). Written as DNA, the CDR3 is TGTGCCAGTAGCTATGGGACAGGGGGAAACCAGCCCCAGCATTTT. Translation: CASSYGTGGNQPQHF.

About this clone: One junction end disagrees with the germline gene, perhaps due to a read error. The chain has TRBV28 and TRBJ1-6, with 7 bases identical to TRBD1. The germline gives CDR1 MDHEN, CDR2 SYDVKM. The length of the CDR3 is 15 residues. The CDR3 reads CASRDRVSFNSPLHF. The CDR3, as DNA: TGTGCCAGCAGAGACAGGGTCTCCTTTAATTCACCCCTCCACTTT.